This T cell receptor (beta chain) was sequenced in a study of technical replicates of blood from four donors (dated by TCRdb to 2016 to 2017). The method behind the library was the immunoSEQ multiplex PCR assay. TCRdb retrieved this table from immuneACCESS and kept in-frame rearrangements only. Not all clones are present; in checked studies, unresolved V genes account for under half, and no reason is known for the remainder. This sample has 60,000 to 85,000 clones in its table, and roughly 92% of those were observed once. Around 0.37% of the sample rests with the top ten. Note on this clone: Its antigen is not yet known. No base quality information exists; no much larger clone differs at one position.

This receptor was obtained from a human donor in good health. Material for sequencing was T cells isolated from PBMCs.

The DNA sequence follows: TGTGCCAGCAGTGAGGACAGGCACCTATCCTACGAGCAGTACTTC. Its translation reads: CASSEDRHLSYEQYF. The sequence is built from TRBV7-9 and TRBJ2-7, and 7 junctional nucleotides match TRBD1. V ends up 6 bases short and J 1 base short, with an unmatched junction base count of 9. Per the germline V gene (reference sequence), SEHNR is the CDR1 and FQNEAQ is the CDR2. The CDR3 goes from the cysteine to the phenylalanine over 15 residues. The read is trimmed to its CDR3 DNA, 45 bases read in frame from base 1.